The next 15 T cell receptor beta chains were all read from a single sample in a study of PD-L1 blockade in urothelial cancer. The time point: pretreatment peripheral blood. Some clones are missing from TCRdb's copy, which holds only in-frame ones; the method was immunoSEQ multiplex PCR. The data hold about 56,000 clones, with 85% observed a single time. Here the sequenced sample was PBMCs, taken around atezolizumab (anti-PD-L1) treatment. These receptors were obtained from a man aged 70 or older with urothelial cancer.

The V call is TRBV14, the J call TRBJ2-5, with 9 positions matching TRBD2. Germline V lookup: CDR1 SGHDN, CDR2 FVKESK. The V gene end was trimmed by 1 base and the J gene end by 0 bases; junction bases not matched to a gene: 6. This CDR3 is 17 amino acids long. CDR3 sequence reads: CASSQGLAEGYQETQYF. CDR3 sequence (DNA): TGTGCCAGCAGCCAAGGACTAGCGGAGGGGTACCAAGAGACCCAGTACTTC.

The chain links TRBV9 to TRBJ2-2, with TRBD1 matching over 7 bases. Germline loops: CDR1 SGDLS, CDR2 YYNGEE. The CDR3 is 17 amino acids. Losses at the gene ends were 3 bases for V and 4 bases for J; bases not matched to a gene: 12. Here the CDR3 reads CASSANLRQGPTGELFF. The CDR3 DNA follows: TGTGCCAGCAGCGCAAACCTCAGACAGGGACCCACCGGGGAGCTGTTTTTT.

This clone appeared once. The genes are TRBV4-2 and TRBJ2-7, with D maybe TRBD1 (6 bases). The length of the CDR3 is 17 residues. The V end lost 1 base, the J end lost 2 bases, and 18 bases lay between the germline ends. CDR1 and CDR2 from the germline V gene are LGHNA and YNFKEQ. CDR3 sequence reads: CASSQGTFGTTTYEQYF. CDR3 DNA sequence: TGTGCCAGCAGCCAAGGCACCTTCGGGACAACTACCTACGAGCAGTACTTC.

The V gene is TRBV6-5, the J gene TRBJ2-7, with 8 bases that match TRBD1. In germline, CDR1 is MNHEY, CDR2 SVGAGI. J gave up 0 bases and V 4 bases, and 8 bases lay outside the gene matches. This CDR3 has 16 residues. The CDR3: CASSFPGQESSYEQYF. The DNA for the CDR3 is TGTGCCAGCAGTTTTCCGGGACAGGAGTCCTCCTACGAGCAGTACTTC.

The genes are TRBV6-6 and TRBJ2-7; unclear D gene. CDR1 is MNHNY, CDR2 SVGAGI, per germline (reference sequence). This CDR3 is 15 amino acids long. Trimming shortened V by 5 bases and J by 3 bases, and 17 bases separated the two germline ends. The DNA for the CDR3 is TGTGCCAGCAGTGAGACTTCCAACAAGGTCTACGAGCAGTACTTC. Protein: CASSETSNKVYEQYF.

CDR3 in DNA: TGCGCCAGCAGCCTGGGCAGGGGAGCGGGAGAGCAGTACTTC. It yields the protein CASSLGRGAGEQYF. The chain recombines TRBV5-1 with TRBJ2-7; a possible D gene is TRBD2 (7 bases). This CDR3 contains 14 residues. Trimming removed 4 bases at V and 7 bases at J, with 18 bases between. Germline V gene data show CDR1 as SGHRS and CDR2 as YFSETQ.

This clone was detected once. CDR3 loop: CASSQAVDRAGNTEAFF. The CDR3 coding sequence is TGTGCCAGCAGCCAAGCCGTCGACAGGGCGGGGAACACTGAAGCTTTCTTT. This chain joins TRBV4-2 and TRBJ1-1; 7 bases are a match to TRBD1. The germline V gene has CDR1 LGHNA and CDR2 YNFKEQ. The J segment lost 1 base and the V segment lost 1 base, leaving 9 bases of the junction unmatched. The CDR3 loop spans 17 amino acids.

The chain uses TRBV29-1 and TRBJ2-5; perhaps TRBD1 as D (5 bases). Germline lookup yields CDR1 SQVTM and CDR2 ANQGSEA. Between the trimmed V and J ends, which lost 4 bases and 7 bases, there was a span of 16 bases. CDR3 size: 13 residues. The CDR3 loop reads CSVGELQQGTQYF. The CDR3 DNA sequence: TGCAGCGTTGGCGAGCTCCAGCAGGGGACCCAGTACTTC.

The rearrangement links TRBV27 to TRBJ1-2, with TRBD1 identical over 8 bases. The J segment lost 8 bases and the V segment lost 4 bases, leaving 3 bases of the junction unmatched. CDR3 length: 12 residues. CDR1 is MNHEY and CDR2 is SMNVEV in the germline V gene (reference sequence). CDR3 DNA sequence: TGTGCCAGCAGTTCGACAGGGGAAGGCTACACCTTC. It specifies CASSSTGEGYTF.

This clone is a singleton in its sample. The V call is TRBV29-1, the J call TRBJ1-4; 9 bases are shared with TRBD1. Germline assignment: CDR1 SQVTM and CDR2 ANQGSEA. Trimming at V came to 6 bases and at J to 7 bases, leaving 9 bases not matched to a gene. CDR3 length: 14 residues. The DNA of the CDR3 is TGCAGCGTAACAGGGGGCGACGTAGGTGAAAAACTGTTTTTT. As protein: CSVTGGDVGEKLFF. The variable domain in full, with the rest retrieved from reference TRBV29-1 and TRBJ1-4, is SAVISQKPSRDICQRGTSLTIQCQVDSQVTMMFWYRQQPGQSLTLIATANQGSEATYESGFVIDKFPISRPNLTFSTLTVSNMSPEDSSIYLCSVTGGDVGEKLFFGSGTQLSVL.

This clone came up a few times. In DNA form, the CDR3 reads TGTGCCAGCAGCTTACCCCCGACAGGGCCACGCAGCGAGCAGTACTTC. Its translation is CASSLPPTGPRSEQYF. The V and J genes are TRBV7-8 and TRBJ2-7; 7 bases agree with TRBD1. The V and J ends lost 2 bases and 6 bases, in that order; junction bases with no gene match: 13. This CDR3 contains 16 residues. The germline CDR1 and CDR2 sequences are SGHVS and FQNEAQ.

The chain employs TRBV14 and TRBJ2-7; TRBD2 might be the D (7 bases). In germline, CDR1 is SGHDN, CDR2 FVKESK. Trimming removed 4 bases at V and 11 bases at J, with 15 bases between. CDR3 size: 12 residues. CDR3 sequence reads: CASSLGGGRKYF. CDR3 nucleotides: TGTGCCAGCAGCCTGGGAGGGGGGAGGAAGTACTTC.

The chain recombines TRBV2 with TRBJ2-1; 7 bases align to TRBD2. The V gene's germline CDR1 is SNHLY and CDR2 FYNNEI. V shed 6 bases, J shed 2 bases, and the junction held 4 bases outside the gene matches. This CDR3 is 14 amino acids long. The chain's CDR3 is CASSLGLTYNEQFF. CDR3 in DNA: TGTGCCAGCAGCTTGGGACTAACCTACAATGAGCAGTTCTTC.

A remark on this clone: Germline and junction disagree at one end, which may indicate a read error. The chain employs TRBV19 and TRBJ2-1, with TRBD2 matching 13 bases. The CDR3 runs to 16 residues. Germline V gene lookup returns CDR1 LNHDA and CDR2 SQIVND (reference sequence). CDR3 amino acids: CASSTGRTSGRAEQFF. CDR3 sequence (DNA): TGTGCCAGCAGTACCGGGAGGACTAGCGGGAGAGCTGAGCAGTTCTTC. Supplemented by reference TRBV19 and TRBJ2-1, the full variable domain reads DGGITQSPKYLFRKEGQNVTLSCEQNLNHDAMYWYRQDPGQGLRLIYYSQIVNDFQKGDIAEGYSVSREKKESFPLTVTSAQKNPTAFYLCASSTGRTSGRAEQFFGPGTRLTVL.

The rearrangement links TRBV28 to TRBJ2-5; TRBD1 might be the D (6 bases). Germline V gene data show CDR1 as MDHEN and CDR2 as SYDVKM. The CDR3 has 15 amino acids. Trimming removed 6 bases from V and 1 base from J, with 15 bases in between. The CDR3 DNA follows: TGTGCCAGCAGCCAACAACAGGGACCCCAAGAGACCCAGTACTTC. It is translated as CASSQQQGPQETQYF.